The 14 T cell receptor beta chains reported below all come from one sample, sequenced in a study of regulatory T cells in long-lasting Graves disease. The authors built TCR beta libraries using iRepertoire HTBI primers and Arm-PCR of CDR3 regions. TCRdb re-called the multiplex PCR reads through MiXCR, storing one row per CDR3 protein. The top ten hold approximately 12% of the sample, which has fewer than 500,000 distinct CDR3 sequences, under 20% seen once. Time point specified: newly diagnosed GD, antithyroid drugs for less than 3 months. RNA from PBMCs was the source of the TCR library. These data are also associated with another study on T cells in Graves' hyperthyroidism and ophthalmopathy.

Material: peripheral blood mononuclear cells (PBMCs), obtained at new diagnosis, from a patient treated with antithyroid drugs. These receptors were obtained from a man aged 40-49 years with Graves disease.

The chain has TRBV24-1 and TRBJ2-5, with D uncertain. The DNA matches TRBJ2-1 better at its end, which makes the J call doubtful. Germline V CDR1 and CDR2: KGHDR, SFDVKD. The CDR3 has 15 residues. The CDR3 here is CATSDFFSRYNEQFF. The CDR3, as DNA: TGTGCCACCAGTGATTTCTTTAGCCGTTACAATGAGCAGTTCTTC.

This clonotype was counted many times. CDR3 residues: CASSRSAETQYF. The CDR3 nucleotides are TGCGCCAGCAGCCGTTCGGCCGAGACCCAGTACTTC. The chain is built from TRBV5-1 and TRBJ2-5; no reliable D call. This CDR3 spans 12 amino acids. Trimming pared 4 bases from V and 5 bases from J, leaving 9 bases between. The germline CDR1 and CDR2 sequences are SGHRS and YFSETQ.

This chain joins TRBV7-2 and TRBJ2-3; TRBD2 agrees at 12 bases. The CDR3 is made up of 16 amino acids. J lost 2 bases, V lost 6 bases, and 6 bases had no gene match. Germline V gives CDR1 SGHTA, CDR2 FQGNSA. CDR3: CASSQLAGGPTDTQYF. For the CDR3, the DNA is TGTGCCAGCAGTCAACTAGCGGGAGGACCCACAGATACGCAGTATTTT.

The chain has TRBV7-9 and TRBJ1-3, with a tentative D call TRBD1 (6 bases). The germline gives CDR1 SEHNR, CDR2 FQNEAQ (reference sequence). This CDR3 has 15 residues. V dropped 3 bases and J dropped 7 bases, with 16 bases sitting between them. For the CDR3, the DNA is TGTGCCAGCAGCTTCCTACAGGGTAGTAGGAACACCATATATTTT. Its translation is CASSFLQGSRNTIYF.

This clonotype was recorded many times. This chain joins TRBV9 and TRBJ2-7; a weak D match, TRBD1 (5 bases). This CDR3 has 16 residues. V was shortened by 2 bases and J by 3 bases, with 18 bases between the two germline ends. Germline CDR1 reads SGDLS; CDR2 reads YYNGEE. The CDR3 protein is CASSVSPLQGLYEQYF. The CDR3, as DNA: TGTGCCAGCAGCGTCTCCCCCTTGCAGGGTCTCTACGAGCAGTACTTC. Full variable domain (outside the CDR3, taken from reference TRBV9 and TRBJ2-7): DSGVTQTPKHLITATGQRVTLRCSPRSGDLSVYWYQQSLDQGLQFLIQYYNGEERAKGNILERFSAQQFPDLHSELNLSSLELGDSALYFCASSVSPLQGLYEQYFGPGTRLTVT.

With respect to this clonotype: A far larger clone is a single base away, which makes a read error likely. The chain uses TRBV28 and TRBJ2-1; a possible D gene is TRBD2 (5 bases). The CDR3 contains 15 residues. Trimming pared 6 bases from V and 7 bases from J, leaving 19 bases between. Germline lookup yields CDR1 MDHEN and CDR2 SYDVKM. CDR3 sequence: CASSTSGISGNEQFF. The CDR3 region has the DNA TGTGCCAGCAGCACCTCCGGGATTTCGGGGAATGAGCAGTTCTTC.

On this clonotype itself: With a much larger clone just one base away, this may be a read error. V usage is TRBV2 and J usage is TRBJ2-1; D is unresolved. CDR3 length: 13 amino acids. Per germline, CDR1 SNHLY and CDR2 FYNNEI. CDR3 protein: CAISEARRNEQFF. The CDR3 DNA follows: TGTGCCATCAGTGAAGCTCGTCGGAATGAGCAGTTCTTC. Variable domain in full (rest from reference TRBV2 and TRBJ2-1): EPEVTQTPSHQVTQMGQEVILRCVPISNHLYFYWYRQILGQKVEFLVSFYNNEISEKSEIFDDQFSVERPDGSNFTLKIRSTKLEDSAMYFCAISEARRNEQFFGPGTRLTVL.

This clonotype was seen at least ten times. This chain uses TRBV5-1 with TRBJ2-7; the D is unclear. This CDR3 has 14 amino acids. Germline V gene sequence: CDR1 SGHRS, CDR2 YFSETQ. V lost 2 bases and J 3 bases, leaving 12 bases between the germline ends. This chain's CDR3 is CASSFSYGDYEQYF. The DNA for the CDR3 is TGCGCCAGCAGCTTTAGTTATGGGGACTACGAGCAGTACTTC.

This clonotype has a count of ten or more. The J gene is TRBJ1-5, the V gene TRBV11-2; a weak D match, TRBD1 (6 bases). The CDR3 extends over 15 amino acids. The germline V gene encodes CDR1 SGHAT and CDR2 FQNNGV. V was clipped by 5 bases and J by 5 bases, with 16 bases between them. In nucleotides, the CDR3 is TGTGCCAGCAGCCTAGGGGACAAGTCTGATCAGCCCCAGCATTTT. Translated: CASSLGDKSDQPQHF. The full variable domain, rest sourced from reference TRBV11-2 and TRBJ1-5, is EAGVAQSPRYKIIEKRQSVAFWCNPISGHATLYWYQQILGQGPKLLIQFQNNGVVDDSQLPKDRFSAERLKGVDSTLKIQPAKLEDSAVYLCASSLGDKSDQPQHFGDGTRLSIL.

This clonotype was counted ten times or more. The chain links TRBV6-5 to TRBJ2-3, with no clear D. V lost 0 bases, J lost 6 bases, and 16 bases lay in between. The CDR3 is 16 amino acids. In germline, CDR1 is MNHEY, CDR2 SVGAGI. In DNA form, the CDR3 reads TGTGCCAGCAGTTACTCGGTCCGGACGGAAGGGGATACGCAGTATTTT. This encodes CASSYSVRTEGDTQYF.

This clonotype was observed at least ten times. The gene calls are TRBV2 and TRBJ2-2; D remains ambiguous. The CDR3 length is 15 residues. V shed 0 bases and J shed 3 bases, with 8 bases lying between them. CDR1 is SNHLY and CDR2 is FYNNEI in the germline V gene. In DNA, the CDR3 is TGTGCCAGCAGTGAAGCGCTTCTGGACACCGGGGAGCTGTTTTTT. As protein: CASSEALLDTGELFF.

This clonotype was picked up many times. This CDR3 reads CASSLGTGVHEQYF. CDR3 DNA sequence: TGCGCCAGCAGCTTGGGGACAGGGGTTCACGAGCAGTACTTC. The V gene is TRBV5-1, the J gene TRBJ2-7; TRBD1 matches at 9 bases. CDR1 and CDR2 (germline): SGHRS, YFSETQ. There are 14 residues in the CDR3. Unmatched junction bases numbered 3, after V lost 0 bases and J lost 5 bases.

Ten or more counts support this clonotype. The V call is TRBV2, the J call TRBJ2-2; 16 bases map to TRBD2. CDR3 length: 18 amino acids. Per the germline V gene, CDR1 is SNHLY and CDR2 is FYNNEI. V shed 6 bases, J shed 7 bases, and the junction held 11 bases outside the gene matches. In DNA, the CDR3 is TGTGCCAGCAGCCGTCCCGGGACTAGCGGGAGGGCCGGCGGGGAGCTGTTTTTT. Its translation: CASSRPGTSGRAGGELFF.

Only a few counts were recorded for this clonotype. The V gene is TRBV6-2 or TRBV6-3, the J gene TRBJ2-7; TRBD2 aligns across 15 bases. Per germline, CDR1 MNHEY and CDR2 SVGEGT. The junction had 7 bases not matched to a gene; V was cut back by 4 bases and J by 6 bases. The CDR3 is made up of 16 amino acids. For the CDR3, the DNA is TGTGCCAGCAGTTCCCGGACTAGCGGGAGGGCTGTCGAGCAGTACTTC. Encoded protein: CASSSRTSGRAVEQYF.